This entry is about one T cell receptor beta chain. This CDR3 has 13 amino acids. Between the trimmed V and J ends, which lost 8 bases and 1 base, there was a span of 11 bases. Per the germline V gene, CDR1 is MNHEY and CDR2 is SVGAGI. A J-beta primer mix and a sample-barcoded 5' primer were used in a second PCR of about 6 to 12 cycles. TCRdb itself ran the 5' RACE reads through MiXCR, one entry per CDR3 protein. This sample carries about 540,000 distinct CDR3 sequences, approximately 25% of them seen once, and the ten largest clones take roughly 9%. This sample was included in a study of blood T cells in healthy people across ages. The same specimen was also included in a second study, on T cells of mothers and their children. That report adds: Nobody spotted any persistent microchimeric T cell clones.

The sequence was collected from a boy aged 5-17 years in good health. The sequenced material came from blood. This chain uses TRBV6-5 with TRBJ1-2; no clear D. CDR3 nucleotides: TGTGCCAGCGCGGAGGGTGTTAACTATGGCTACACCTTC. This gives the protein CASAEGVNYGYTF.